The next 8 T cell receptor beta chains were all read from a single sample in a study of blood T cell repertoires in COVID-19. The repertoire was sequenced with immunoSEQ multiplex PCR; TCRdb's copy has only in-frame clones and lacks some. The data hold 100,000 to 120,000 clones, with more than 70% observed a single time. Sequenced material: peripheral blood. Receptor source: a woman aged 55-70 years with COVID-19, enrolled during active disease.

The rearrangement joins TRBV20-1 to TRBJ2-5; D is undetermined. The CDR3 loop spans 14 amino acids. Germline CDR1 is DFQATT and CDR2 is SNEGSKA (reference sequence). Between the trimmed V and J ends, which lost 3 bases and 4 bases, there was a span of 15 bases. The CDR3 loop is CSASRQVGGETQYF. CDR3 DNA sequence: TGCAGTGCTAGTCGTCAGGTGGGTGGAGAGACCCAGTACTTC.

This clone showed up just a few times. This rearrangement joins TRBV4-3 to TRBJ2-7; 9 bases match TRBD1. The CDR3 totals 15 residues. Germline lookup yields CDR1 LGHNA and CDR2 YSLEER. After removal of 1 base from V and 1 base from J, the junction contained 2 bases not matched to a gene. CDR3 sequence reads: CASSQVTGGSYEQYF. CDR3 bases: TGCGCCAGCAGCCAAGTGACAGGGGGTTCCTACGAGCAGTACTTC.

The V and J genes are TRBV30 and TRBJ1-4, with D possibly being TRBD1 (6 bases). Trimming removed 0 bases at V and 7 bases at J, with 15 bases between. The CDR3 spans 15 residues. CDR1 and CDR2 from the germline V gene are GTSNPN and SVGIG (reference sequence). The CDR3 protein is CAWSVQGMGREKLFF. The CDR3 DNA is TGTGCCTGGAGTGTACAGGGCATGGGACGTGAAAAACTGTTTTTT.

This clone appeared a single time. The V and J genes are TRBV7-2 and TRBJ1-6; D not certain. Germline lookup yields CDR1 SGHTA and CDR2 FQGNSA. V shed 5 bases and J shed 9 bases, with 26 bases lying between them. This CDR3 has 18 amino acids. For the CDR3, the DNA is TGTGCCAGCAGCCGCAACCGCTCGCCGGGCTTCGGGGTTTCACCCCTCCACTTT. Translating gives CASSRNRSPGFGVSPLHF. The full variable domain, completed using reference TRBV7-2 and TRBJ1-6, is GAGVSQSPSNKVTEKGKDVELRCDPISGHTALYWYRQSLGQGLEFLIYFQGNSAPDKSGLPSDRFSAERTGGSVSTLTIQRTQQEDSAVYLCASSRNRSPGFGVSPLHFGNGTRLTVT.

J is TRBJ2-3 and V is TRBV2; 11 bases are a match to TRBD2. V was pared by 3 bases and J by 0 bases, with 8 bases of the junction left unmatched. Per the germline V gene, CDR1 is SNHLY and CDR2 is FYNNEI. There are 18 residues in the CDR3. The CDR3 reads CASSDPPGLAASTDTQYF. The CDR3 DNA reads TGTGCCAGCAGTGACCCACCGGGACTAGCGGCTAGCACAGATACGCAGTATTTT.

V gene TRBV29-1 combines with J gene TRBJ1-4; TRBD1 matches at 7 bases. J gave up 5 bases and V 6 bases, and 6 bases lay outside the gene matches. Germline CDR1 SQVTM, CDR2 ANQGSEA. The CDR3 totals 13 residues. CDR3 nucleotides: TGCAGCGTCGAAAGACAGGGAAATGAAAAACTGTTTTTT. This translates into CSVERQGNEKLFF.

This rearrangement joins TRBV5-1 to TRBJ1-6; the D gene is possibly TRBD1 (5 bases). With 4 bases removed from V and 8 bases from J, the gap between germline ends came to 16 bases. CDR3 length: 15 amino acids. Germline CDR1 reads SGHRS; CDR2 reads YFSETQ. The CDR3 DNA sequence: TGCGCCAGCAGCCAAACCGGGACTGAGTATTCACCCCTCCACTTT. This sequence encodes CASSQTGTEYSPLHF. The whole variable domain, filled in from reference TRBV5-1 and TRBJ1-6, reads KAGVTQTPRYLIKTRGQQVTLSCSPISGHRSVSWYQQTPGQGLQFLFEYFSETQRNKGNFPGRFSGRQFSNSRSEMNVSTLELGDSALYLCASSQTGTEYSPLHFGNGTRLTVT.

V and J are TRBV4-1 and TRBJ1-5; 8 bases align to TRBD1. V shed 4 bases, J shed 9 bases, and the junction held 8 bases outside the gene matches. Germline CDR1 and CDR2: MGHRA and YSYEKL. The CDR3 spans 14 residues. For the CDR3, the DNA is TGCGCCAGCAGCCCGGGACAGGATCAAGGGCCCCAGCATTTT. Translated: CASSPGQDQGPQHF.